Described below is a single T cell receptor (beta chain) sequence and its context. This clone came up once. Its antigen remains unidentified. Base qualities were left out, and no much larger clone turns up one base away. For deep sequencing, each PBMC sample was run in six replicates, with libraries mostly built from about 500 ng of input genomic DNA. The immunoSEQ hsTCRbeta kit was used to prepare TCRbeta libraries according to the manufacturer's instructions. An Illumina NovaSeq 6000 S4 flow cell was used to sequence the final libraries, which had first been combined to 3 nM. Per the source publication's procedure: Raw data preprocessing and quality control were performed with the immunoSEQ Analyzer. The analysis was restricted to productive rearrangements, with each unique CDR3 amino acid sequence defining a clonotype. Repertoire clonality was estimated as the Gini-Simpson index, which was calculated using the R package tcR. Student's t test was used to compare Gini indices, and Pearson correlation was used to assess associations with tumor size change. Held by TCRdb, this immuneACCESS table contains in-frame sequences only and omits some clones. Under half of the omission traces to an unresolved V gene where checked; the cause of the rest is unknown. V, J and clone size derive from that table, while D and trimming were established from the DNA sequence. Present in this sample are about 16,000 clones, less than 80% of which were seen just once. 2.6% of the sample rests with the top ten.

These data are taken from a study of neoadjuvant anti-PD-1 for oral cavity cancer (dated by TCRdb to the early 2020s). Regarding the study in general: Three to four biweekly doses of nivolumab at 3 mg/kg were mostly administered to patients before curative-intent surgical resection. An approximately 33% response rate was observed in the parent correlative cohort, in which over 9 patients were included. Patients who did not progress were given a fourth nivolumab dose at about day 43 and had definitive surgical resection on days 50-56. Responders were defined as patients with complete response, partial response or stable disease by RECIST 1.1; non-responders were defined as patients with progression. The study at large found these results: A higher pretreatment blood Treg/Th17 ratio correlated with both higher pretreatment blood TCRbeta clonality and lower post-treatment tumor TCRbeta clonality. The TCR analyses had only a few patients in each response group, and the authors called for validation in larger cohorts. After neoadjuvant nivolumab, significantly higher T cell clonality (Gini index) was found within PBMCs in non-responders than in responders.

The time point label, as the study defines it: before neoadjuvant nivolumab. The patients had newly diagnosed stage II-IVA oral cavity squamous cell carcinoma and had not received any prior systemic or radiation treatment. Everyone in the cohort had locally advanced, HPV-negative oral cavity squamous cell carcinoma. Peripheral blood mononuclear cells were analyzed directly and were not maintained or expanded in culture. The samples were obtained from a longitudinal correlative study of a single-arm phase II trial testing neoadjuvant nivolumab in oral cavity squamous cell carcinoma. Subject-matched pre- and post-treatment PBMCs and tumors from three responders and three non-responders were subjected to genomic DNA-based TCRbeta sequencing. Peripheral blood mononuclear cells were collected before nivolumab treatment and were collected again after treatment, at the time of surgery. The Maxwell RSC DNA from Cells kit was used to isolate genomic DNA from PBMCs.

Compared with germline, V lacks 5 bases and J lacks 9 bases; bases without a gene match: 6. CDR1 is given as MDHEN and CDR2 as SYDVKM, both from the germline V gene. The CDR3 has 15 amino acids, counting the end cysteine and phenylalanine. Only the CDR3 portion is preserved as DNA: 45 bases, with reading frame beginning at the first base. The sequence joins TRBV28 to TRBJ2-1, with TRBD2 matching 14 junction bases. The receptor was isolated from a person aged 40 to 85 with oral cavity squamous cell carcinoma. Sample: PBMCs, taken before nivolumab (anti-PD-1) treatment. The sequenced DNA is TGTGCCAGCAGTAAGGGACTAGCGGGAGTACGTGAGCAGTTCTTC. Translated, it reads CASSKGLAGVREQFF.